The T cell receptor (beta chain) under discussion was sequenced for a study of shared clonotypes between healthy human individuals (TCRdb year 2020). In terms of the full investigation: A couple of women and a few men aged 18 to 49 years were included in the cohort. Different laboratories and diverse techniques were used to prepare libraries and sequence TCR repertoires, to increase sequencing depth and limit assay-specific biases. Between about 0.94 and 10 billion PBMCs per donor were obtained by leukapheresis. For each donor, CD4 naive and CD4 memory were each given three plates, CD8 naive was given two plates, and CD8 memory was given one plate. To estimate repertoire size and how much clonotypes are shared between individuals, the study performed deep sequencing of blood TCR repertoires from a few healthy adults. On the study overall, not on this receptor specifically: Compared with non-shared clonotypes, clonotypes shared by all four sorted-subset donors had higher generation probabilities. Around 5.4% of naive CD4, 3.5% of naive CD8, 2% to 2.5% of memory CD4, and approximately 0.39% of memory CD8 clonotypes were shared across a few donors. Larger estimated clonotype richness was generally found for naive subsets than for memory subsets. Based on pairwise subsampling, the degree of clonotype sharing among donors was expected to be affected by sequencing depth. Even with the large sequencing depth, rarefaction of the sorted-subset datasets indicated that sequencing was incomplete. The small number of donors limited the genetic and exposure-history diversity represented. Only blood was sampled, and tissue TCR repertoires likely differ from those in blood.

TCR CDR3 regions were amplified from genomic DNA by multiplex PCR using the deep immunoSEQ assay. For each cell subset, the extracted genomic DNA was distributed evenly across all wells of several immunoSEQ 96-well plates, and each plate served as one replicate. Each replicate PCR for sorted subsets received approximately 200 ng genomic DNA, equal to about 29,000 T cell genomes. The purified libraries were quantified using a Qubit 3.0 fluorometer, sized with a Bioanalyzer 2100, and then quantified again using the KAPA Library Quantification kit. Every immunoSEQ 96-well plate was sequenced on a separate single-read 150-cycle Illumina NextSeq 550 flow cell. The published analysis was carried out like this. Because only junctional sequences without quality scores were contained in the immunoSEQ output, filtering matching that applied to full-length reads could not be performed. To assign V/J genes and CDR3, sequences were annotated using PyIR, a Python wrapper for IgBLAST v1.9, with IMGT germline references. Any read was removed if the V/J assignment was weak (E-value above 1e-6), the CDR3 was missing, or the read contained stop codons, out-of-frame junctions, or ambiguous translated residues. V3J clonotypes were defined by identical inferred V gene, J gene, and CDR3 amino acid sequence. To compute the percentage overlap between repertoires, the number of shared unique clonotypes was divided by the size of the smaller repertoire. Richness of each repertoire was evaluated using RTK rarefaction, the Chao1 estimator, and Recon v2.1 estimates of unobserved clonotypes. Generation probabilities for all TCRbeta clonotypes obtained by the gDNA method from several donors were computed using OLGA. TCRdb mirrors the immuneACCESS table, restricted to in-frame sequences. Some clones are absent from its copies; in checked studies, under half trace to an unresolved V gene, and the reason for the others is unknown. V, J and clone size are those of that table, while D and trimming were read from the DNA. The sample table records about 1 million clones; around 75% of these occur just once. Clones ranked in the top ten supply over 1.3% of the sample.

Donors were healthy HIV-negative adults with no recently reported acute infections or vaccinations. All donors were Caucasian adults living in Nashville, Tennessee, USA. Magnetic negative selection was used to enrich CD4+ T cells, after which naive cells were positively selected on CD45RA and the negative fraction became the memory subset. Blood was obtained by leukapheresis, after which PBMCs were separated by Ficoll-Histopaque density gradient centrifugation and cryopreserved in liquid nitrogen vapor phase. Purity and quantity of every magnetically sorted T cell population were checked by analytical flow cytometry. Genomic DNA was isolated from each sorted fraction and quantified by UV absorbance on a Nanodrop 2000c. The CDR3 goes from the cysteine to the phenylalanine over 14 residues. Here the CDR3 DNA is all that survives: 42 bases in frame from base 1. CDR1 and CDR2 (MDHEN, SYDVKM) derive from the germline V gene. V is shortened by 5 bases, J by 1 base, and the region joining them spans 8 bases.

This clone occurred once. The antigen it recognizes is unknown. No qualities accompany the bases; no much larger clone lies one base away. Sequencing was performed on memory CD4+ T cells sorted from blood. Sample cell subset or site, as interpreted from the label and publication: CD45RA-negative fraction. This clonotype was obtained from a man between 18 and 29 years old in good health. The chain links TRBV28 with TRBJ2-2; the D gene cannot be resolved reliably. The CDR3 protein sequence reads: CASSTIGNTGELFF. DNA sequence: TGTGCCAGCAGTACGATCGGGAACACCGGGGAGCTGTTTTTT.